This TCR beta chain was sequenced during a study of blood T cells in healthy people across ages. Study observations and caveats: Per million T cells, TCR beta diversity dropped about linearly as age rose. There were more naive CD4+ cells and higher diversity in long-lived donors than in aged donors.

PBMCs numbering at least 6 million were isolated per sample. The authors extracted at least 5 micrograms of total RNA per sample. A word on this clonotype: Its antigen remains unknown.

A second PCR, run for roughly 7 to 12 cycles, used a sample-barcoded 5' primer plus a J-beta primer mix. Each CDR3 protein gets one entry after TCRdb re-called the 5' RACE reads with MiXCR. This sample has approximately 1.5 million distinct CDR3 sequences, with under 55% found just once. The sequenced sample was blood. This receptor was obtained from a woman aged 18-29 years in good health.

The CDR3 here is CASSLAAGVSETQYF. The CDR3 DNA reads as TGTGCCAGCAGCTTAGCAGCGGGGGTTTCCGAGACCCAGTACTTC. The chain has TRBV7-8 and TRBJ2-5, with 8 nucleotides matching TRBD2. CDR3 length equals 15 residues. V was clipped by 0 bases and J by 5 bases; unmatched bases: 5. In germline, CDR1 is SGHVS, CDR2 FQNEAQ.